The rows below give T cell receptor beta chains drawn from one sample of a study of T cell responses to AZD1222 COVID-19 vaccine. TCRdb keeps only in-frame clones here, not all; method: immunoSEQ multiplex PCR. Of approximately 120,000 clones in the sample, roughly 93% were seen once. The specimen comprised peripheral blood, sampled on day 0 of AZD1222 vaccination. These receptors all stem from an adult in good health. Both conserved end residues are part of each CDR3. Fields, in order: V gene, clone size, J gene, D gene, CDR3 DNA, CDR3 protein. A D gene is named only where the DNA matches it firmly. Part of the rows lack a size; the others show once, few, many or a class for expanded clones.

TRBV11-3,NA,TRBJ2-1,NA,TGTGCCAGCAGCCCCCGGGGGGCCGGAAGGAATGAGCAGTTCTTC,CASSPRGAGRNEQFF
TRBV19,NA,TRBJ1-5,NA,TGTGCCAGTAGTAGGGCCCTCAATCAGCCCCAGCATTTT,CASSRALNQPQHF
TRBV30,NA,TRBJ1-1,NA,TGTGCCTGGAGTGTCCCCAGGGTTACTGAAGCTTTCTTT,CAWSVPRVTEAFF
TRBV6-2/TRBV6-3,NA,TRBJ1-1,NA,TGTGCCAGCAGTTACTCTGGGGGCACTGAAGCTTTCTTT,CASSYSGGTEAFF
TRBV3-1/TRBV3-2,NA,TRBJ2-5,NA,TGTGCCAGCAGCCATAGATTGGACAGAAGAGATACCCAGTACTTC,CASSHRLDRRDTQYF
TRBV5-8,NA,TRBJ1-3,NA,TGTGCCAGCAGCTTGGCGGGCCACAGGGTTTACTCTGGAAACACCATATATTTT,CASSLAGHRVYSGNTIYF
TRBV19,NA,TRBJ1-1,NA,TGTGCCAGTATAGGGCGGTCGAGGGGCACTGAAGCTTTCTTT,CASIGRSRGTEAFF
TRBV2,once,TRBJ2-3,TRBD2,TGTGCCAGCAGTGGTCGGACTAGCGGGGGGGCGACCGGGTTCACAGATACGCAGTATTTT,CASSGRTSGGATGFTDTQYF
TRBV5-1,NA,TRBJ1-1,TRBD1,TGCGCCAGCAGCTTGGATGGGACAGCTGGTAGGTGGGCTTTCTTT,CASSLDGTAGRWAFF
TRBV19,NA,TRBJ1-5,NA,TGTGCCAGTAGTGCTTTCATAGGGCGCAATCAGCCCCAGCATTTT,CASSAFIGRNQPQHF